The entry below describes one T cell receptor beta chain. This sample is part of a study of shared clonotypes between healthy human individuals. Germline V gene lookup returns CDR1 WSHSY and CDR2 SAAADI. Trimming took 1 base from V and 5 from J; bases not matched to a gene: 4. The CDR3 has 15 amino acids. Running of the assay took place at deep level. Assay: immunoSEQ multiplex PCR; the TCRdb copy retains only in-frame clones and omits some. The repertoire has 2 million to 2.5 million clones, approximately 95% of them found once; the top ten carry 0.1% to 0.15%. V gene TRBV10-2 combines with J gene TRBJ2-5, with 10 bases identical to TRBD2. The receptor was isolated from a man younger than 35 in good health. The source material was naive CD4+ T cells sorted from blood. Subset of the sample: CD45RA+ positively selected. The CDR3 DNA follows: TGCGCCAGCAGTGAGTGGCTAGCGGGGGTTGAGACCCAGTACTTC. It translates to CASSEWLAGVETQYF.